This T cell receptor beta chain was identified in a study of blood T cells in healthy people across ages (dated by TCRdb to the mid-2010s). Broadly, across the study: In model experiments, template switching captured about one uniquely barcoded TCR beta cDNA molecule for every two T cells. The study measured age-related changes in TCR beta repertoire diversity using deep sequencing normalized with unique cDNA molecular identifiers. Using the same blood draw, the study looked at two additional independent replicas of 1 million unique cDNA reads for two donors, one aged 18 to 30 and the other aged 80 or older. Four age groups were formed from the donors: young (average about 16 years), middle-aged (around 39), aged (over 55) and long-lived (around 82). To avoid experimental bias, donors of different ages were distributed randomly across sequencing lanes.

This clonotype came up a few times. Its antigen remains undetermined. No base quality values were provided; no much bigger clone lies one nucleotide off. Systemically healthy Caucasian individuals from Russia, over 30 in total and aged about 6 to 90 years, were included as donors. Each donor gave approximately 10 milliliters of peripheral blood, collected into EDTA-treated Vacutainer tubes. PBMCs were isolated by Ficoll-Paque density-gradient centrifugation, with at least 7 million obtained per sample. Trizol reagent was used to extract total RNA from PBMCs, with at least 6 micrograms per sample. The percentages of naive CD45RAhigh/CD27high T cells were determined by flow cytometry on a PBMC aliquot from every donor. The library was prepared using 5' RACE. Sequencing relied on an Illumina HiSeq 2500. A second 7 to 11 cycle PCR used a sample-barcoded 5' primer and a J-beta primer mix. A template-switch 5' adaptor carrying 12 random nucleotides introduced a unique molecular identifier onto each TCR beta cDNA molecule. Each sample yielded at least 3 million CDR3-containing paired-end reads. The Mint cDNA synthesis kit, primed by a TRBC-specific oligonucleotide, was used to synthesize first-strand cDNA from all RNA. Following uracil-DNA glycosylase treatment, a first 18-cycle PCR with universal primers M1SS and BC2_uni_R was performed on all cDNA. In the original analysis: For normalization, 1 million high-quality reads were randomly selected from each sample, with every read carrying a distinct molecular identifier. Reads sharing molecular identifiers were discarded rather than binned into consensus sequences. MiTCR, with a Q25 quality threshold and the strictest error-elimination algorithm, was used for CDR3 identification, clonotype clustering and error correction. A nonparametric unseen species model with Euler transformation was used to estimate lower-bound total TCR beta diversity. TCRdb passed the public sequencing reads through fastp at Q25 and MiXCR, retaining productive beta sequences. Duplicate CDR3 protein sequences are folded into a single record with the most common DNA and genes. TCRdb's processing, not the authors', yielded these V and J calls. The sample table shows some 1.7 million distinct CDR3 sequences, and 28% are seen once. The top ten clones comprise 7.7% of the sample.

Overall study results and their limits: As age increased, observed TCR beta diversity per million T cells dropped in a roughly linear way, and a significant reduction was already evident by age 40. There was a strong correlation between observed TCR beta diversity and the percentage of naive T cells measured by flow cytometry. Compared with the aged group, the long-lived group had more naive CD4+ T cells, fewer expanded clones and increased TCR diversity, a pattern suggesting age selection. The CMV infection status of donors was not known, potentially confounding age-related changes in expanded clonotypes. Conclusive comparison of naive and antigen-experienced compartments was prevented by the profiling of bulk unsorted PBMCs. Total diversity estimates from one million sequenced T cells were considered lower bounds and underestimates.

The germline V gene specifies SQVTM as CDR1 and ANQGSEA as CDR2. Including cysteine and phenylalanine, the CDR3 has 12 amino acids. This entry keeps only the CDR3 DNA: 36 bases, framed from base 1. The source is a woman between 25 and 40 years old in good health. In this chain, TRBV29-1 is recombined with TRBJ2-4, with the identity of the D gene unclear. The DNA end lines up better with TRBJ2-7; the J call may be wrong. Sequencing was performed on blood. CDR3 protein: CSVEPQESEQYF. The DNA sequence is TGCAGCGTTGAACCTCAGGAAAGCGAGCAGTACTTC.